These 19 T cell receptor beta chains were sequenced from one sample in a study of cytotoxic CD8 clonotypes in ibrutinib-treated CLL. Some clones are missing from TCRdb's copy, which holds only in-frame ones; the method was immunoSEQ multiplex PCR. The sample includes 50,000 or so clones, less than 90% seen only once; the top ten take over 20%. Source: PBMCs, taken after 24 months of ibrutinib treatment. Source of these receptors: a human donor with chronic lymphocytic leukemia.

The chain joins TRBV19 to TRBJ1-2; TRBD1 matches at 8 bases. Germline V gives CDR1 LNHDA, CDR2 SQIVND (reference sequence). Trimming removed 4 bases from V and 6 bases from J; junction bases left unmatched: 13. This CDR3 spans 16 amino acids. The chain's CDR3 is CASSTTRGQGLDGYTF. As DNA, the CDR3 is TGTGCCAGTAGTACCACCCGAGGACAGGGACTAGATGGCTACACCTTC.

The gene calls are TRBV5-1 and TRBJ1-1; TRBD1 is a possible D gene (5 bases). Trimming removed 5 bases from V and 3 bases from J, with 14 bases in between. Germline CDR1 SGHRS, CDR2 YFSETQ. This CDR3 is built from 14 residues. The CDR3 DNA sequence: TGCGCCAGCAGTGAGGGGAATCAGTACACTGAAGCTTTCTTT. Its protein product is CASSEGNQYTEAFF.

The sample holds one count of this clone. The chain recombines TRBV9 with TRBJ2-3; 7 bases line up with TRBD2. V lost 0 bases to trimming and J lost 2 bases; unmatched junction nucleotides: 6. The CDR3 is 16 residues long. Looked up from germline, CDR1 is SGDLS and CDR2 is YYNGEE. The CDR3 DNA follows: TGTGCCAGCAGCGTAGTCCCCGCGGGAGCCACAGATACGCAGTATTTT. This gives the protein CASSVVPAGATDTQYF.

The table lists this clone with a few counts. This chain uses TRBV20-1 with TRBJ2-7; D gene uncertain. V lost 0 bases and J lost 2, with 2 bases in between. There are 11 residues in the CDR3. Germline V CDR1 and CDR2: DFQATT, SNEGSKA (reference sequence). The CDR3, as DNA: TGCAGTGCTAGAGATACCTACGAGCAGTACTTC. Residues: CSARDTYEQYF.

CDR3 region: CASSSGLARNEQFF. The CDR3 DNA reads as TGTGCCAGCAGCTCCGGACTAGCGAGGAATGAGCAGTTCTTC. The chain is built from TRBV7-9 and TRBJ2-1; 9 nucleotides line up with TRBD2. Per the germline V gene, CDR1 is SEHNR and CDR2 is FQNEAQ (reference sequence). The CDR3 extends over 14 amino acids. V lost 4 bases to trimming and J lost 7 bases; unmatched junction nucleotides: 5.

This chain connects TRBV19 to TRBJ1-2; TRBD1 matches 11 bases. From germline, CDR1 is LNHDA and CDR2 SQIVND (reference sequence). Trimming took 5 bases from V and 4 from J; bases not matched to a gene: 3. The length of the CDR3 is 14 residues. The chain's CDR3 is CASSRGQGVYGYTF. CDR3 coding DNA: TGTGCCAGTAGTCGGGGACAGGGGGTCTATGGCTACACCTTC. Combining the CDR3 with reference TRBV19 and TRBJ1-2 gives the whole variable domain DGGITQSPKYLFRKEGQNVTLSCEQNLNHDAMYWYRQDPGQGLRLIYYSQIVNDFQKGDIAEGYSVSREKKESFPLTVTSAQKNPTAFYLCASSRGQGVYGYTFGSGTRLTVV.

V and J are TRBV5-6 and TRBJ2-7; TRBD2 is a possible D gene (6 bases). V was shortened by 1 base and J by 1 base, with 12 bases between the two germline ends. In germline, CDR1 is SGHDT, CDR2 YYEEEE. The CDR3 consists of 15 residues. CDR3 sequence: CASSLFGGNSYEQYF. The DNA for the CDR3 is TGTGCCAGCAGCTTGTTTGGCGGGAATTCCTACGAGCAGTACTTC.

This clone was picked up one time. V gene TRBV19 combines with J gene TRBJ2-1; 10 positions agree with TRBD1. There are 15 residues in the CDR3. Unmatched junction bases numbered 6, after V lost 4 bases and J lost 6 bases. Germline CDR1 and CDR2: LNHDA and SQIVND (reference sequence). CDR3 loop: CASSTRDRGVNEQFF. CDR3 sequence (DNA): TGTGCCAGTAGTACCCGGGACAGGGGAGTCAATGAGCAGTTCTTC.

This chain links TRBV27 with TRBJ2-3; 7 nucleotides line up with TRBD2. This CDR3 is built from 15 residues. Germline V gene lookup returns CDR1 MNHEY and CDR2 SMNVEV (reference sequence). Trimming cost V 2 bases and J 4 bases; bases outside gene matches: 6. As DNA, the CDR3 is TGTGCCAGCAGTTTAGGTCATGGGGGGGCAGATACGCAGTATTTT. Protein: CASSLGHGGADTQYF.

This chain links TRBV19 with TRBJ1-1; 9 bases are a match to TRBD1. This CDR3 region has 15 residues. The germline gives CDR1 LNHDA, CDR2 SQIVND (reference sequence). Trimming took 7 bases from V and 3 from J; bases not matched to a gene: 9. CDR3 sequence (DNA): TGTGCCAGTACCAATATGGGACAGGGCTACACTGAAGCTTTCTTT. Its translation is CASTNMGQGYTEAFF.

The chain recombines TRBV11-3 with TRBJ2-1, with D possibly being TRBD1 or TRBD2 (6 bases each). The V end was cut by 4 bases, the J end by 4 bases, with 11 bases between. Germline-derived CDR1 and CDR2 are SGHNT and YENEEA. The CDR3 contains 14 residues. The CDR3 region has the DNA TGTGCCAGCAGCTACCGAGGGGGGTACAATGAGCAGTTCTTC. It encodes CASSYRGGYNEQFF.

Of note for this clone: The identical CDR3 is also encoded by other nucleotide sequences in the sample. The chain is built from TRBV5-1 and TRBJ1-1, with D uncertain. Germline values: CDR1 SGHRS, CDR2 YFSETQ. V lost 0 bases to trimming and J lost 3 bases, with 3 bases between them. This CDR3 has 12 residues. CDR3 sequence: CASSLVDTEAFF. The CDR3 DNA is TGCGCCAGCAGCTTGGTAGACACTGAAGCTTTCTTT.

J is TRBJ2-2 and V is TRBV7-9; D not certain. The CDR3 is 12 residues long. Germline CDR1 is SEHNR and CDR2 is FQNEAQ (reference sequence). With 6 bases removed from V and 10 bases from J, the gap between germline ends came to 12 bases. CDR3 in DNA: TGTGCCAGCAGTTCTCCTAGGGAGGAGCTGTTTTTT. It is translated as CASSSPREELFF.

This chain uses TRBV5-4 with TRBJ1-2, with 9 bases aligning to TRBD1. The germline V gene has CDR1 SGHNT and CDR2 YYREEE (reference sequence). Unmatched junction bases numbered 8, after V lost 6 bases and J lost 8 bases. The CDR3 runs 13 residues. CDR3 bases: TGTGCCAGCATCCTACAGGGGGCGGTAGGCTACACCTTC. It codes for CASILQGAVGYTF.

The chain employs TRBV11-3 and TRBJ2-1; D call uncertain. Germline V CDR1 and CDR2: SGHNT, YENEEA. V lost 3 bases, J lost 5 bases, and 11 bases lay in between. The CDR3 consists of 14 residues. CDR3 loop: CASSFGPDNNEQFF. CDR3 DNA: TGTGCCAGCAGCTTCGGCCCGGATAACAATGAGCAGTTCTTC.

The V gene is TRBV5-1, the J gene TRBJ1-3; D perhaps matches TRBD1 (5 bases). Germline loops: CDR1 SGHRS, CDR2 YFSETQ. The ends were cut back, 0 bases at V and 0 bases at J, with 10 bases in the middle. This CDR3 has 16 amino acids. The CDR3 protein is CASSLASDTSGNTIYF. As DNA, the CDR3 is TGCGCCAGCAGCTTGGCCTCGGACACCTCTGGAAACACCATATATTTT.

The chain combines TRBV5-5 with TRBJ2-4; 9 bases line up with TRBD2. Germline V gene data show CDR1 as SGHKS and CDR2 as YYEKEE (reference sequence). The CDR3 contains 17 residues. The V segment lost 2 bases and the J segment 0 bases; nucleotides outside the gene matches: 6. The CDR3 nucleotides are TGTGCCAGCAGCTTAGTAGCGGGGGCAAGAGCCAAAAACATTCAGTACTTC. Protein: CASSLVAGARAKNIQYF.

The rearrangement joins TRBV11-2 to TRBJ1-3; D unclear. This CDR3 spans 14 amino acids. Between the trimmed V and J ends, which lost 5 bases and 1 base, there was a span of 9 bases. CDR1 and CDR2 from the germline V gene are SGHAT and FQNNGV. The CDR3 is CASSPSVSGNTIYF. The CDR3, as DNA: TGTGCCAGCAGCCCCTCAGTATCTGGAAACACCATATATTTT.

This clone was seen a few times. The chain combines TRBV6-6 with TRBJ2-7, with D possibly being TRBD1 or TRBD2 (5 bases each). With 5 bases removed from V and 2 bases from J, the gap between germline ends came to 7 bases. The CDR3 runs 12 residues. Germline lookup yields CDR1 MNHNY and CDR2 SVGAGI (reference sequence). The CDR3 region has the DNA TGTGCCAGCAGTGGGGGTCCCTACGAGCAGTACTTC. Its protein product is CASSGGPYEQYF.